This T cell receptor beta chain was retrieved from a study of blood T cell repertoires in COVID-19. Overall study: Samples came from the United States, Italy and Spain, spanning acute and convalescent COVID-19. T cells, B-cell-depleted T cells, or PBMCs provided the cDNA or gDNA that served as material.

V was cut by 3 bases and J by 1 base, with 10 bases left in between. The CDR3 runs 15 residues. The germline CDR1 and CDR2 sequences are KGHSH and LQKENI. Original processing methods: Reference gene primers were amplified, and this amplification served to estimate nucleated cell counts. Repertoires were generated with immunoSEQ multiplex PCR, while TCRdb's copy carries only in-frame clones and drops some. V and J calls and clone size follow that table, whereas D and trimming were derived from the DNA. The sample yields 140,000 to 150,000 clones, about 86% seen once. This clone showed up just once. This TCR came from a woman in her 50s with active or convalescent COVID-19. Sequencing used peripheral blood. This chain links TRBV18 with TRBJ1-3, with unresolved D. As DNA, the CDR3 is TGTGCCAGCTCACCCCGCGGGAAGTCTGGAAACACCATATATTTT. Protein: CASSPRGKSGNTIYF.